This T cell receptor beta chain was obtained from a study of cytomegalovirus exposure and HLA in healthy donors. Study results and limitations: Available immune exposure information covered CMV serostatus only.

As regards this clone: What it binds is unknown.

From germline, CDR1 is SGDLS and CDR2 YYNGEE. The V end was cut by 3 bases, the J end by 4 bases, with 18 bases between. There are 16 residues in the CDR3. The PCR contained 60 Vbeta and 13 Jbeta primers. Some clones are missing from TCRdb's copy, which holds only in-frame ones; the method was immunoSEQ multiplex PCR. The data show around 170,000 clones, roughly 75% seen once. This clonotype was obtained from a middle-aged man in good health and CMV-seronegative. The rearrangement links TRBV9 to TRBJ2-3; TRBD2 is a possible D gene (7 bases). The sequencing sample was made of PBMCs. The CDR3 bases are TGTGCCAGCAGCGGGCCAGATAGGGGGGGCCCAGATACGCAGTATTTT. Protein sequence: CASSGPDRGGPDTQYF.